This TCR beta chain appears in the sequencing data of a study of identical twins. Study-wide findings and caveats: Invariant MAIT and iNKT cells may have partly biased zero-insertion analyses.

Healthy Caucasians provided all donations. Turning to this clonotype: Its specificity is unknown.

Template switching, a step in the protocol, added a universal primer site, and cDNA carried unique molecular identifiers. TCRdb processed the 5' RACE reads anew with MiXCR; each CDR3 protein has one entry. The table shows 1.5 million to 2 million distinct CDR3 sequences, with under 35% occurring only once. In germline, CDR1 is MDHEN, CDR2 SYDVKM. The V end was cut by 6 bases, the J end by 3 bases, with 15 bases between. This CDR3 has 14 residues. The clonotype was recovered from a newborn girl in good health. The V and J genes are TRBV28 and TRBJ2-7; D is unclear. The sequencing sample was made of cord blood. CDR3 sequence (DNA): TGTGCCAGCAGCCCCCAAGGTGGCTTCTACGAGCAGTACTTC. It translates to CASSPQGGFYEQYF.